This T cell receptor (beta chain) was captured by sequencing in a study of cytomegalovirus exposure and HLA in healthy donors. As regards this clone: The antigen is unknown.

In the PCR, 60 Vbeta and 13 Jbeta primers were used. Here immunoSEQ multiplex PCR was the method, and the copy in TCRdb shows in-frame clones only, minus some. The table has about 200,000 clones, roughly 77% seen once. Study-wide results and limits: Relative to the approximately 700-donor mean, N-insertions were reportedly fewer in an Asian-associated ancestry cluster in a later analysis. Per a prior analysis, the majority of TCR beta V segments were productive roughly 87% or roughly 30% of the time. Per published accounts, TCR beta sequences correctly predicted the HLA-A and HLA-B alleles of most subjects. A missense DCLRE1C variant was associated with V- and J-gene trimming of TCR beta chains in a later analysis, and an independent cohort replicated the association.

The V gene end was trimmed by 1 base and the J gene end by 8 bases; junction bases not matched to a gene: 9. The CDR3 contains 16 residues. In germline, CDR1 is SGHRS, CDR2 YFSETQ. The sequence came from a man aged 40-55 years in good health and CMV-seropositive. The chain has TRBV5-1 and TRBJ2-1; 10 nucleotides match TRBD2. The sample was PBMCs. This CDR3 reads CASSLLFLAGDHEQFF. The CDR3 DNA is TGCGCCAGCAGCTTGTTGTTCCTAGCGGGAGACCATGAGCAGTTCTTC. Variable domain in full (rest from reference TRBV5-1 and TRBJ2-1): KAGVTQTPRYLIKTRGQQVTLSCSPISGHRSVSWYQQTPGQGLQFLFEYFSETQRNKGNFPGRFSGRQFSNSRSEMNVSTLELGDSALYLCASSLLFLAGDHEQFFGPGTRLTVL.